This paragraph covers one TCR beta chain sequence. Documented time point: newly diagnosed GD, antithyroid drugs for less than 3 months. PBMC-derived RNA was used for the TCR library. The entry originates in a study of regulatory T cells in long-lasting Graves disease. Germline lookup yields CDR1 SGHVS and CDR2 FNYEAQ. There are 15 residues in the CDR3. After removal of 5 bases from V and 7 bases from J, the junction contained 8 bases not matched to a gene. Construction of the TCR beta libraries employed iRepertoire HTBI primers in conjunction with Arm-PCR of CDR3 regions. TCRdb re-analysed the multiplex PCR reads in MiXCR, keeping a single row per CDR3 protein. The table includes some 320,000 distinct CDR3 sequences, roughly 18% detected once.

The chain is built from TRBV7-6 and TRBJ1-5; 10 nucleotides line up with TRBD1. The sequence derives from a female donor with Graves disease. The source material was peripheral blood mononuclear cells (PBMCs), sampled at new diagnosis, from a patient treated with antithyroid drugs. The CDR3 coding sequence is TGTGCCAGCAGCCAAGGGACAGGGGAGGGCCAGCCCCAGCATTTT. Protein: CASSQGTGEGQPQHF.